Following are 13 T cell receptor beta chains from one sample sequenced in a study of blood T cell repertoires in COVID-19. Repertoires were generated with immunoSEQ multiplex PCR, while TCRdb's copy carries only in-frame clones and drops some. The repertoire holds over 110,000 clones, roughly 88% seen once, with about 1.5% in the top ten. Sequenced sample: peripheral blood. The receptors originated from a woman aged 50 to 60 with acute or convalescent COVID-19.

V and J are TRBV5-1 and TRBJ2-3; TRBD2 agrees at 10 bases. This CDR3 has 17 amino acids. Germline-derived CDR1 and CDR2 are SGHRS and YFSETQ. The V gene end was trimmed by 0 bases and the J gene end by 1 base; junction bases not matched to a gene: 5. Here the CDR3 reads CASSLAALAGGTDTQYF. For the CDR3, the DNA is TGCGCCAGCAGCTTGGCCGCCCTAGCGGGAGGCACAGATACGCAGTATTTT.

The rearrangement uses TRBV5-1 and TRBJ2-2, with D maybe TRBD1 (6 bases). The CDR3 consists of 15 residues. Trimming took 3 bases from V and 1 from J, leaving 10 bases between them. CDR1 SGHRS and CDR2 YFSETQ come from the germline V gene. CDR3 residues: CASSSRGQNTGELFF. CDR3 bases: TGCGCCAGCAGCTCGAGGGGACAGAACACCGGGGAGCTGTTTTTT.

V usage is TRBV7-2 and J usage is TRBJ2-7, with 8 bases aligning to TRBD1. This CDR3 comprises 14 residues. Germline V CDR1 and CDR2: SGHTA, FQGNSA. V shed 5 bases, J shed 2 bases, and the junction held 5 bases outside the gene matches. CDR3 region: CASSQRQGPYEQYF. CDR3 sequence (DNA): TGTGCCAGCAGCCAACGACAGGGGCCCTACGAGCAGTACTTC.

The J gene is TRBJ2-1, the V gene TRBV6-5; 9 nucleotides match TRBD1. Germline V gene data show CDR1 as MNHEY and CDR2 as SVGAGI. The CDR3 is 15 amino acids. J gave up 8 bases and V 6 bases, and 11 bases lay outside the gene matches. Here the CDR3 reads CASRGGTGNFYEQFF. CDR3 coding DNA: TGTGCCAGCAGGGGTGGGACAGGGAATTTTTATGAGCAGTTCTTC.

The chain uses TRBV10-3 and TRBJ2-5; TRBD2 matches 8 bases. CDR3 length equals 14 residues. V was pared by 8 bases and J by 2 bases, with 7 bases of the junction left unmatched. CDR1 is ENHRY, CDR2 SYGVKD, per germline. The CDR3 spells CAIGSGSRQETQYF. The CDR3 bases are TGTGCCATCGGCAGCGGGAGTAGGCAAGAGACCCAGTACTTC.

This clone was counted once. V and J are TRBV27 and TRBJ1-1; a weak D match, TRBD1 (5 bases). CDR1 is MNHEY and CDR2 is SMNVEV in the germline V gene (reference sequence). This CDR3 has 16 residues. Trimming removed 5 bases from V and 3 bases from J, with 19 bases in between. In DNA form, the CDR3 reads TGTGCCAGCAGTCCCTACCCCCAGGGTCTAGACACTGAAGCTTTCTTT. This gives the protein CASSPYPQGLDTEAFF.

J is TRBJ1-4 and V is TRBV5-1; D gene unclear. Trimming shortened V by 0 bases and J by 0 bases, and 15 bases separated the two germline ends. This CDR3 comprises 18 residues. CDR1 is SGHRS and CDR2 is YFSETQ in the germline V gene. The CDR3: CASSLDPLVPATNEKLFF. In DNA, the CDR3 is TGCGCCAGCAGCTTGGATCCCCTCGTCCCGGCAACTAATGAAAAACTGTTTTTT. Variable domain in full (rest from reference TRBV5-1 and TRBJ1-4): KAGVTQTPRYLIKTRGQQVTLSCSPISGHRSVSWYQQTPGQGLQFLFEYFSETQRNKGNFPGRFSGRQFSNSRSEMNVSTLELGDSALYLCASSLDPLVPATNEKLFFGSGTQLSVL.

The chain has TRBV6-1 and TRBJ1-6; D unclear. With 0 bases removed from V and 12 bases from J, the gap between germline ends came to 6 bases. The CDR3 spans 12 residues. Germline CDR1 is MNHNS and CDR2 is SASEGT. DNA of the CDR3: TGTGCCAGCAGTGAAGCTCCGTTACCCCTCCACTTT. It yields the protein CASSEAPLPLHF.

The rearrangement uses TRBV7-3 and TRBJ1-3; TRBD1 aligns across 7 bases. From germline, CDR1 is SGHTA and CDR2 FQGTGA. V shed 1 base, J shed 1 base, and the junction held 4 bases outside the gene matches. The CDR3 has 16 residues. CDR3 residues: CASSLRGTASGNTIYF. The DNA for the CDR3 is TGTGCCAGCAGCTTAAGAGGGACAGCATCTGGAAACACCATATATTTT.

This rearrangement joins TRBV19 to TRBJ1-1; D remains ambiguous. The CDR3 consists of 15 residues. The germline V gene encodes CDR1 LNHDA and CDR2 SQIVND (reference sequence). Deletions cut 5 bases from V and 4 bases from J, with 17 bases between. Here the CDR3 reads CASSFSPPFRTEAFF. DNA of the CDR3: TGTGCCAGTAGTTTCTCCCCCCCCTTTCGCACTGAAGCTTTCTTT. Supplemented by reference TRBV19 and TRBJ1-1, the full variable domain reads DGGITQSPKYLFRKEGQNVTLSCEQNLNHDAMYWYRQDPGQGLRLIYYSQIVNDFQKGDIAEGYSVSREKKESFPLTVTSAQKNPTAFYLCASSFSPPFRTEAFFGQGTRLTVV.

The chain uses TRBV19 and TRBJ1-5, with 9 bases identical to TRBD1. The CDR3 consists of 20 residues. Trimming removed 0 bases from V and 6 bases from J; junction bases left unmatched: 18. Germline CDR1 reads LNHDA; CDR2 reads SQIVND (reference sequence). The CDR3 DNA reads as TGTGCCAGTAGTATAGATCGAGAGACAGGGGGACCGGTGGCCGCTCAGCCCCAGCATTTT. Residues: CASSIDRETGGPVAAQPQHF. Full variable domain (remainder filled in from reference TRBV19 and TRBJ1-5): DGGITQSPKYLFRKEGQNVTLSCEQNLNHDAMYWYRQDPGQGLRLIYYSQIVNDFQKGDIAEGYSVSREKKESFPLTVTSAQKNPTAFYLCASSIDRETGGPVAAQPQHFGDGTRLSIL.

V is TRBV5-6 and J is TRBJ2-1, with TRBD2 matching 9 bases. The CDR3 extends over 15 amino acids. V shed 4 bases and J 2 bases; nucleotides not matched to a gene: 4. From germline, CDR1 is SGHDT and CDR2 YYEEEE. CDR3 amino acids: CASSQGGRAYNEQFF. The CDR3 nucleotides read TGTGCCAGCAGCCAGGGCGGGAGGGCCTACAATGAGCAGTTCTTC.

This sequence joins TRBV19 and TRBJ1-5; D remains unclear. The CDR3 covers 14 residues. V was trimmed by 6 bases and J by 4 bases, leaving 13 bases between them. The germline gives CDR1 LNHDA, CDR2 SQIVND (reference sequence). CDR3 coding DNA: TGTGCCAGTAGCCTTCATGACGGGAATCAGCCCCAGCATTTT. This gives the protein CASSLHDGNQPQHF.